This T cell receptor (beta chain) was captured in a study of regulatory T cells in long-lasting Graves disease. Study findings and constraints: Persistent cases of Graves' showed reduced TCR diversity relative to newly diagnosed patients.

The CDR3 loop spans 15 amino acids. Trimming pared 7 bases from V and 1 base from J, leaving 14 bases between. Germline CDR1 reads LNHDA; CDR2 reads SQIVND (reference sequence). Relying on iRepertoire HTBI primers and Arm-PCR of CDR3 regions, the team built TCR beta libraries. TCRdb re-called the multiplex PCR reads through MiXCR, storing one row per CDR3 protein. The repertoire holds fewer than 450,000 distinct CDR3 sequences, 15% seen once, with about 8.2% in the top ten. Only a few counts were recorded for this clonotype. Its matching antigen is unknown. The time point is: newly diagnosed GD, antithyroid drugs for less than 3 months. PBMCs were the source of the RNA used for TCR sequencing. This sample was shared with a second study, whose subject was T cells in Graves' hyperthyroidism and ophthalmopathy. From that second work: Based on clinical symptoms, serum thyroxine and TRAb, thyroid ultrasound and orbital computed tomography, diagnoses were reached. Clonotypes that were expanded in thyroid above 0.001 mostly appeared in blood too.

The sequence was obtained from a woman aged 40 to 50 with Graves disease. The input for sequencing was peripheral blood mononuclear cells (PBMCs), taken at new diagnosis, from a patient treated with antithyroid drugs. This chain links TRBV19 with TRBJ1-5; tentative D call: TRBD1 (5 bases). This chain's CDR3 is CASILGGESNQPQHF. The CDR3 DNA reads as TGTGCCAGTATTCTCGGGGGGGAAAGCAATCAGCCCCAGCATTTT.